This T cell receptor (beta chain) comes out of a study of breast tumors, draining lymph nodes, adjacent tissues. Whole-study findings and limits: Luminal-like breast cancer showed significantly greater tumor-nontumor repertoire similarity than basal-like breast cancer did. Findings are consistent with lymph node origin and intratumoral expansion of most tumor T cells. Data only fit, rather than demonstrated, lymph node origin of most tumor T cells. Tumors had less TCR diversity than lymph nodes, more than nontumor tissue.

The CDR3 is 13 amino acids. Germline V gene data show CDR1 as MGHRA and CDR2 as YSYEKL. V was pared by 4 bases and J by 2 bases, with 8 bases between. In its sample, this clonotype was seen many times. Its antigen is currently unknown. Samples came from axillary lymph nodes draining the breast cancer. TCRdb passed the multiplex PCR reads through MiXCR, listing each CDR3 protein once. This sample has about 130,000 distinct CDR3 sequences; 15% to 20% occur once, and the top ten carry approximately 3.5%. V and J are TRBV4-1 and TRBJ2-5, with a possible D match to TRBD2 (5 bases). The TCR was taken from a female donor with breast cancer. Some clones in this sample may be carry-over from other donors' samples. Sequenced material: axillary lymph node tissue. CDR3 region: CASSPPGQETQYF. In DNA form, the CDR3 reads TGCGCCAGCAGCCCCCCGGGACAAGAGACCCAGTACTTC.